This is a list of T cell receptor beta chains from one sample in a study of blood T cells in healthy people across ages. MiXCR, run by TCRdb on the 5' RACE reads, gives a single entry per CDR3 protein. Among about 1.4 million distinct CDR3 sequences listed, roughly 64% were seen once. The specimen was blood. The receptors were gathered from a man in his late teens or twenties in good health. Both conserved end residues are part of each CDR3. The D gene is left open where the match is weak. Some rows have no size entry. The others give once, few or many, or a class for an expanded clone.

cdr3_length	v_call	clone_size	d_call	j_call	cdr3_nt	cdr3_aa
13	TRBV7-9	many	-	TRBJ2-7	TGTGCCAGCAGTTTATACTCCGCCTACGAGCAGTACTTC	CASSLYSAYEQYF
20	TRBV7-9	-	-	TRBJ2-2	TGTGCCAGCAGCTTAGTTACCCTACAACAGGGCAGTTCGAACACCGGGGAGCTGTTTTTT	CASSLVTLQQGSSNTGELFF
13	TRBV6-1	-	TRBD1	TRBJ2-3	TGTGCCATAAAAGACAGGGCCACAGATACGCAGTATTTT	CAIKDRATDTQYF
11	TRBV29-1	few	TRBD1	TRBJ2-7	TGCAGCGTCCGGACAGGGCGCGAGCAGTACTTC	CSVRTGREQYF
14	TRBV6-5	-	-	TRBJ2-1	TGTGCCAGCAGTCTTGATGGCGGGACTTATGAGCAGTTCTTC	CASSLDGGTYEQFF
15	TRBV20-1	-	TRBD2	TRBJ2-1	TGCAGTGCTAGAGCGCCCGGCGGGAGCGTGGTTGAGCAGTTCTTC	CSARAPGGSVVEQFF
16	TRBV27	once	TRBD2	TRBJ2-7	TGTGCCAGCAGTTTATCGGGTAGCGGGCTCACCTACGAGCAGTACTTC	CASSLSGSGLTYEQYF
14	TRBV30	few	-	TRBJ2-7	TGTGCCTGGAGTGTATTTGAAGGGTTCTACGAGCAGTACTTC	CAWSVFEGFYEQYF
11	TRBV29-1	-	-	TRBJ1-2	TGCAGCGCCCGACAGAAAGGAGGCTACACCTTC	CSARQKGGYTF
14	TRBV27	-	-	TRBJ2-7	TGTGCCAGCACCTACAGAGGCCAAGGCTACGAGCAGTACTTC	CASTYRGQGYEQYF
13	TRBV20-1	-	TRBD2	TRBJ2-2	TGCAGTGCTAGAGATGGGGGGGAAGGGGAGCTGTTTTTT	CSARDGGEGELFF
16	TRBV7-2	-	-	TRBJ2-3	TGTGCCAGCAGCTCATTTGACGGTGCTAGCACAGATACGCAGTATTTT	CASSSFDGASTDTQYF
14	TRBV5-1	-	TRBD1	TRBJ2-7	TGCGCCAGCAGCTACGACAGGGCGGCCTACGAGCAGTACTTC	CASSYDRAAYEQYF